This T cell receptor (beta chain) emerged from a study of shared clonotypes between healthy human individuals. Study-wide points: Across subsets, estimated richness was generally greater for naive than for memory populations.

Regarding this clone: What it binds is unknown.

On sorted subsets, replicate PCRs used approximately 200 ng DNA, or about 30,000 T cell genomes. Clones were read by immunoSEQ multiplex PCR, and TCRdb kept only the in-frame ones, dropping some. Among 2 million to 2.5 million clones listed, 80% to 95% were seen once. The donors, all of them Caucasian adults, lived in Nashville, Tennessee. The V gene end was trimmed by 0 bases and the J gene end by 2 bases; junction bases not matched to a gene: 7. The CDR3 is made up of 17 amino acids. Germline-derived CDR1 and CDR2 are LGHNA and YNFKEQ. V and J are TRBV4-2 and TRBJ2-5, with 9 bases aligning to TRBD2. This receptor was obtained from a young man in good health. Some clones in this sample may be carry-over from other donors' samples. The sample comprised naive CD4+ T cells from PBMCs. Subset given: CD45RA+ positively selected. CDR3: CASSQDGREGPQETQYF. CDR3 nucleotide sequence: TGTGCCAGCAGCCAAGATGGGCGGGAGGGCCCTCAAGAGACCCAGTACTTC.